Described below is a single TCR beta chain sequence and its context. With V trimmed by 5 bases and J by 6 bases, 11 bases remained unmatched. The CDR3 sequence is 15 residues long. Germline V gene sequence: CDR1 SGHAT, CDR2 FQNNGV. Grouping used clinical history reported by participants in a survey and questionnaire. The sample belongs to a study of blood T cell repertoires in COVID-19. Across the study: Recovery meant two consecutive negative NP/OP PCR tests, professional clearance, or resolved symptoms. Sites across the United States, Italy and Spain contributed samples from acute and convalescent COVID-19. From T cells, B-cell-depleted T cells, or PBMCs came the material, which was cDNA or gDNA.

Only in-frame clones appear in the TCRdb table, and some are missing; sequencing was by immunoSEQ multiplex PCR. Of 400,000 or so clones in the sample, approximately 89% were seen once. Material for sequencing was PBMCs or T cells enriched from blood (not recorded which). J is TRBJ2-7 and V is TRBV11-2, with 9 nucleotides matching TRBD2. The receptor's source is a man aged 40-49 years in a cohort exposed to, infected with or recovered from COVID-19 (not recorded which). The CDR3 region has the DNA TGTGCCAGCAGCCCCATTCGGACTAGCGTCTCCGAGCAGTACTTC. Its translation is CASSPIRTSVSEQYF.